This is a list of T cell receptor beta chains from one sample in a study of a mutant IDH1 vaccine in newly diagnosed glioma. This table comes from immunoSEQ multiplex PCR, and its TCRdb copy is limited to in-frame clones, with some not included. The data hold under 30,000 clones, with around 79% observed a single time. Their antigen targets remain unknown. The source material was PBMCs, sampled from a glioma patient whose treatment included an IDH1 peptide vaccine. The receptors shown here come from a man in his forties or fifties with glioma. The CDR3 runs from the conserved cysteine through the conserved F or W. D genes are given only for firm matches. Clone size appears in some rows only: once, few, many, or a class for an expanded clone.

clone size,J gene,V gene,D gene,CDR3 DNA,CDR3 protein
-,TRBJ1-3,TRBV19,-,TGTGCCAGTAGTACCCAGATCTCTGGAAACACCATATATTTT,CASSTQISGNTIYF
-,TRBJ2-1,TRBV7-2,-,TGTGCCAGCAGCCCGGGACCAAACCGGCACAATGAGCAGTTCTTC,CASSPGPNRHNEQFF
-,TRBJ2-1,TRBV30,-,TGTGCCTGGAGTGTACCCCCTAATGAGCAGTTCTTC,CAWSVPPNEQFF
-,TRBJ2-1,TRBV7-2,TRBD2,TGTGCCAGCAGCCCGCCCACTGGCGGGAGAGCCAATGAGCAGTTCTTC,CASSPPTGGRANEQFF
once,TRBJ2-1,TRBV11-3,TRBD2,TGTGCCAGCAGCTTAGGATCACTAGCGACAGACAATGAGCAGTTCTTC,CASSLGSLATDNEQFF
-,TRBJ1-1,TRBV28,-,-,CASSFGSGLAFF
-,TRBJ2-7,TRBV18,-,TGTGCCAGCTCACCACTAGGAAGAGTCTACGAGCAGTACTTC,CASSPLGRVYEQYF
-,TRBJ1-3,TRBV5-1,-,TGCGCCAGCAGCTTGGAGGTTTCGGGGATGGGAAACACCATATATTTT,CASSLEVSGMGNTIYF
-,TRBJ1-1,TRBV5-4,-,TGTGCCAGCAGCTTGGAGGGGCCCCCTAACACTGAAGCTTTCTTT,CASSLEGPPNTEAFF
-,TRBJ2-3,TRBV5-6,TRBD2,TGTGCCAGCAGCTTACGTGGTGGGGCTAGCGGAGATACGCAGTATTTT,CASSLRGGASGDTQYF
-,TRBJ2-3,TRBV19,-,TGTGCCAGTAGTATATCGGGACCGAATTTGGGAGCAGATACGCAGTATTTT,CASSISGPNLGADTQYF
-,TRBJ1-4,TRBV27,-,TGTGCCAGCAGTTGGAGGCCCAGGGCCGAAAAACTGTTTTTT,CASSWRPRAEKLFF
-,TRBJ2-3,TRBV5-5,TRBD2,TGTGCCAGCAGCTTGGGGTGGTCTAGCGGGTCAGATACGCAGTATTTT,CASSLGWSSGSDTQYF
once,TRBJ1-3,TRBV6-1,-,TGTGCCAGCAGTCCCGGGCGGGATTCTGGAAACACCATATATTTT,CASSPGRDSGNTIYF
-,TRBJ2-3,TRBV18,TRBD2,TGTGCCAGCTCCCCCCCCTTTCTGCGGGAGCTCACAGATACGCAGTATTTT,CASSPPFLRELTDTQYF
-,TRBJ2-7,TRBV19,TRBD1,TGTGCCAGTAGCGGCTCCGGGACAGCAAACTACGAGCAGTACTTC,CASSGSGTANYEQYF
-,TRBJ2-1,TRBV13,TRBD1,TGTGCCAGCAGCCCCGGGACAGGGAGTCGGGATGAGCAGTTCTTC,CASSPGTGSRDEQFF
-,TRBJ2-1,TRBV14,-,TGTGCCAGCAGCCTTAACAATGAGCAGTTCTTC,CASSLNNEQFF
-,TRBJ2-7,TRBV29-1,TRBD1,TGCAGCACCGCCGGGACAGGGGACTACGAGCAGTACTTC,CSTAGTGDYEQYF
-,TRBJ1-1,TRBV6-1,-,TGTGCCAGCAGTGAAACCGTGGAGGGCACTGAAGCTTTCTTT,CASSETVEGTEAFF
-,TRBJ2-1,TRBV7-2,-,TGTGCCAGCAGCTTAGCGTTAGGTGGGGGAAGGCAGTTCTTC,CASSLALGGGRQFF
few,TRBJ2-7,TRBV6-5,-,TGTGCCAGCAGTTACGTACGGACAGCTAGCTCCTACGAGCAGTACTTC,CASSYVRTASSYEQYF
few,TRBJ2-2,TRBV11-3,TRBD2,TGTGCCAGCAGCCCCGGGACTAGCGGCAACACCGGGGAGCTGTTTTTT,CASSPGTSGNTGELFF
-,TRBJ2-6,TRBV19,-,TGTGCCAGCAGTACCTCTGGGGCCAACGTCCTGACTTTC,CASSTSGANVLTF
-,TRBJ2-5,TRBV28,TRBD1,TGTGCCAGCAGCCGGGGACAGGGAGAGACCCAGTACTTC,CASSRGQGETQYF
-,TRBJ1-2,TRBV28,-,TGTGCCAGCACACAGACTAACTATGGCTACACCTTC,CASTQTNYGYTF